The rows below give T cell receptor beta chains drawn from one sample of a study of T cells after yellow fever vaccination. MiXCR, run by TCRdb on the 5' RACE reads, gives a single entry per CDR3 protein. The sample consists of under 300,000 distinct CDR3 sequences, 6.5% to 8.5% of them appearing once. The sample here was CD4+ T cells sorted from PBMCs, taken 15 days after the yellow fever booster vaccination. The source is a man aged 25 to 40 who received the YFV17D yellow fever vaccine. CDR3s include the opening cysteine and the closing phenylalanine or tryptophan. A D gene is named only where the DNA matches it firmly. Size is omitted from some rows. Given values are once, few, many or a class for expanded clones.

j_call v_call clone_size d_call cdr3_nt cdr3_aa
TRBJ2-7 TRBV5-1 many - TGCGCCAGCAGCTTGGACAGTCGGTCCTACGAGCAGTACTTC CASSLDSRSYEQYF
TRBJ2-7 TRBV9 few TRBD2 TGTGCCAGCAGCGCAAGGACTAGCGGGAGAGCAGAGCAGTACTTC CASSARTSGRAEQYF
TRBJ2-3 TRBV5-6 few - TGTGCCAGCAGCTTGGGGGGACTCGGGACGGGCACAGATACGCAGTATTTT CASSLGGLGTGTDTQYF
TRBJ2-1 TRBV7-2 many - TGTGCCAGCAGCTTAGCACCAACCTCCTACAATGAGCAGTTCTTC CASSLAPTSYNEQFF
TRBJ2-7 TRBV7-2 few TRBD1 TGTGCCAGCAGCTTACCGGGACAGCCCTACGAGCAGTACTTC CASSLPGQPYEQYF
TRBJ1-5 TRBV7-2 many - TGTGCCAGCAGCTTAACCTGGGACTCTGTGGGGCCCCAGCATTTT CASSLTWDSVGPQHF
TRBJ1-6 TRBV12-3/TRBV12-4 few - TGTGCCAGCAGTGGCGCTTTGAGGGGAGATTCACCCCTCCACTTT CASSGALRGDSPLHF
TRBJ2-2 TRBV18 many - TGTGCCAGCTCACCCAAACTAGCCCGGGACACCGGGGAGCTGTTTTTT CASSPKLARDTGELFF
TRBJ2-7 TRBV20-1 many TRBD1 TGCAGTGCCGGGACAGGCGGTAAGACCTACGAGCAGTACTTC CSAGTGGKTYEQYF
TRBJ2-1 TRBV12-2 - - TGTGCAAGTCCCCTTGGGGGTGAGCAGTTCTTC CASPLGGEQFF
TRBJ2-2 TRBV2 - - TGTGCCAGCCGGGTTCGTGCAGAGAACACCGGGGAGCTGTTTTTT CASRVRAENTGELFF
TRBJ1-2 TRBV30 - - - CAWGEGADTF
TRBJ2-1 TRBV10-3 - - TGTGCCATCGGCCAGGGGTCTCCCAATGAGCAGTTCTTC CAIGQGSPNEQFF
TRBJ2-7 TRBV2 many - TGTGCCAGCAGTGAAACAACTGGAAGCTACGAGCAGTACTTC CASSETTGSYEQYF